These T cell receptor beta chains were read from a single sample in a study of T-cell memory formation after mild COVID-19. TCRdb reanalysed the 5' RACE reads using MiXCR and keeps one entry per CDR3 protein. The sample records about 340,000 distinct CDR3 sequences, less than 25% being singletons. Specimen: PBMCs or a T cell subset sorted from them (not recorded which). The receptors come from a man between 18 and 29 years old who had mild COVID-19 (a few samples of this study predate the infection). Cell type and time point are not known. Both conserved end residues are part of each CDR3. A D gene is named only where the DNA matches it firmly. The size field is filled for only some rows; it gives once, few, many or a size class.

cdr3_aa,cdr3_nt,j_call,d_call,v_call,clone_size
CASRMTGVETQYF,TGTGCCAGCAGGATGACAGGGGTGGAGACCCAGTACTTC,TRBJ2-5,TRBD1,TRBV7-2,.
CASSAGTGVQSPLHF,TGCGCCAGCAGCGCAGGGACAGGGGTTCAGTCACCCCTCCACTTT,TRBJ1-6,TRBD1,TRBV5-1,few
CASRREGETQYF,TGTGCCAGCAGGAGAGAGGGAGAGACCCAGTACTTC,TRBJ2-5,.,TRBV2,few
CASSYGPDYEQYF,TGTGCCAGCAGCTATGGACCAGACTACGAGCAGTACTTC,TRBJ2-7,.,TRBV7-6,.
CATSRRGPIEETQYF,TGTGCCACCAGCAGAAGGGGGCCTATTGAAGAGACCCAGTACTTC,TRBJ2-5,TRBD1,TRBV15,.
CASKELSGAGTEAFF,TGTGCCAGCAAAGAACTGTCAGGGGCTGGAACTGAAGCTTTCTTT,TRBJ1-1,.,TRBV2,.
CASSETGTYGYTF,TGTGCCAGCAGCGAAACAGGGACCTATGGCTACACCTTC,TRBJ1-2,.,TRBV28,.
CASSVGGDGNEQFF,TGTGCCAGCAGCGTAGGAGGGGACGGCAATGAGCAGTTCTTC,TRBJ2-1,.,TRBV9,.
CSAIAQANYGYTF,TGCAGTGCTATCGCACAGGCTAACTATGGCTACACCTTC,TRBJ1-2,.,TRBV20-1,few
CASSSRRSNQPQHF,TGTGCCAGCAGTTCCCGGAGGAGCAATCAGCCCCAGCATTTT,TRBJ1-5,.,TRBV6-2/TRBV6-3,.
CASSGLDRNTGELFF,TGTGCCAGCAGCGGCCTGGACAGGAACACCGGGGAGCTGTTTTTT,TRBJ2-2,.,TRBV3-1,.
CATSEQGNQPQHF,TGTGCCACCAGTGAACAGGGCAATCAGCCCCAGCATTTT,TRBJ1-5,.,TRBV24-1,few
CASSLRQGRGLNTEAFF,TGCGCCAGCAGCCTACGACAGGGAAGGGGACTGAACACTGAAGCTTTCTTT,TRBJ1-1,TRBD1,TRBV4-1,few
CASSSTDLGTQYF,TGTGCCAGCAGCTCGACTGACCTGGGGACCCAGTACTTC,TRBJ2-5,.,TRBV7-3,few
CAISEVGGKNSPLHF,TGTGCCATCAGTGAGGTGGGGGGAAAAAATTCACCCCTCCACTTT,TRBJ1-6,.,TRBV10-3,few
CASSLVGQEEPQHF,TGTGCCAGCAGCTTAGTGGGACAGGAGGAGCCCCAGCATTTT,TRBJ1-5,TRBD1,TRBV7-2,once
CASSELIGGAFF,TGTGCCAGCAGTGAATTGATAGGCGGAGCTTTCTTT,TRBJ1-1,.,TRBV2,.
CASTPGTGVHEQYF,TGTGCCAGCACCCCTGGGACAGGGGTCCACGAGCAGTACTTC,TRBJ2-7,TRBD1,TRBV6-5,few
CASPPTGGRGYGYTF,TGTGCCAGCCCACCTACAGGGGGCCGGGGCTATGGCTACACCTTC,TRBJ1-2,TRBD1,TRBV7-2,few
CASSPGWGQPRGGLETQYF,TGCGCCAGCAGCCCAGGATGGGGCCAGCCCCGGGGGGGGCTTGAGACCCAGTACTTC,TRBJ2-5,TRBD2,TRBV4-1,.
CASSHQGGSYNEQFF,TGCGCCAGCAGCCATCAAGGGGGGTCCTACAATGAGCAGTTCTTC,TRBJ2-1,.,TRBV4-1,many
CATSDTNAGNTIYF,TGTGCCACCAGTGACACTAATGCTGGAAACACCATATATTTT,TRBJ1-3,.,TRBV24-1,few
CASSLVGSTNEKLFF,TGTGCCAGCAGCTTAGTAGGGTCAACTAATGAAAAACTGTTTTTT,TRBJ1-4,.,TRBV5-1,many
CSAPVGGEGPPLHF,TGCAGTGCTCCTGTCGGGGGGGAAGGGCCACCCCTCCACTTT,TRBJ1-6,.,TRBV20-1,few